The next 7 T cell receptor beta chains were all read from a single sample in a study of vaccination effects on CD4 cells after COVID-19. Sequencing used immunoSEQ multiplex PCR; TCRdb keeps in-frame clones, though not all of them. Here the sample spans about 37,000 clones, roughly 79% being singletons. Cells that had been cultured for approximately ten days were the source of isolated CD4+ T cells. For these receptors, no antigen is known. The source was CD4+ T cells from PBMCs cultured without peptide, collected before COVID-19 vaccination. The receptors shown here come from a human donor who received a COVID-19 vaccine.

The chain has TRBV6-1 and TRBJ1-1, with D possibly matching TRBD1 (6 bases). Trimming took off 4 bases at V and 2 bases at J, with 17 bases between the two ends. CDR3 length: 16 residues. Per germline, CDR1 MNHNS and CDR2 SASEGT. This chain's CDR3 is CASSVGMTGANTEAFF. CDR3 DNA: TGTGCCAGCAGTGTAGGAATGACGGGGGCAAACACTGAAGCTTTCTTT.

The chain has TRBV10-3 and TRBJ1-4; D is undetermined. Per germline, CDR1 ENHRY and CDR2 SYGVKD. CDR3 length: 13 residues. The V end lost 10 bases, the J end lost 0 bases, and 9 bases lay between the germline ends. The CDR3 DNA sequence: TGTGCCACGCGGGCAACAACTAATGAAAAACTGTTTTTT. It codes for CATRATTNEKLFF.

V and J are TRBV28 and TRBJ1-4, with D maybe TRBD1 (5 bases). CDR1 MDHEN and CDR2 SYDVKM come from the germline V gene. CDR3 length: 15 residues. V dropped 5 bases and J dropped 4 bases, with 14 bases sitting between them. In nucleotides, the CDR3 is TGTGCCAGCAGTGCCCGACAGAGAAGTAATGAAAAACTGTTTTTT. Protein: CASSARQRSNEKLFF.

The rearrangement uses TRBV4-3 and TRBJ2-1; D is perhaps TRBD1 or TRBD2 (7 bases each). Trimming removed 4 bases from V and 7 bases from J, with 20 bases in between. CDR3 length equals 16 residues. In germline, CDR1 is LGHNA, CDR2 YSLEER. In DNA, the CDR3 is TGCGCCAGCAGCCTCGGGGGAGGGGGCGCGGGGAATGAGCAGTTCTTC. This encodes CASSLGGGGAGNEQFF.

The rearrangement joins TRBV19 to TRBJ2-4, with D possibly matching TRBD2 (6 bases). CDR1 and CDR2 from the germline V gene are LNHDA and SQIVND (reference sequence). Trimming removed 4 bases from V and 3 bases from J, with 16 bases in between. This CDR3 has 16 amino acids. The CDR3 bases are TGTGCCAGTAGTACCAACAGGCCCGGGGGCAAAAACATTCAGTACTTC. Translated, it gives CASSTNRPGGKNIQYF.

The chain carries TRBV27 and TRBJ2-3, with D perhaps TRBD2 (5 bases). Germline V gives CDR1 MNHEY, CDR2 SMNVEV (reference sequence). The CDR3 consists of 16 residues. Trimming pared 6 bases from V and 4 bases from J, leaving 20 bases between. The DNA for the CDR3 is TGTGCCAGCAGCGGCACGATGCGGGTCATTTCAGATACGCAGTATTTT. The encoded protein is CASSGTMRVISDTQYF.

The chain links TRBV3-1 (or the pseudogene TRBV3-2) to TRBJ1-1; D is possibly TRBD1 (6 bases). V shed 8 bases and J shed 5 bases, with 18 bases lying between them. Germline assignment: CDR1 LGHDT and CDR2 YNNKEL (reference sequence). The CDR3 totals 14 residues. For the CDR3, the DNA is TGTGCCAGCCAATATGCAGGGGCGAGGACTGAAGCTTTCTTT. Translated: CASQYAGARTEAFF.